The clone carrying this T cell receptor (beta chain) appeared once. Vbeta (60) and Jbeta (13) primers were used in the PCR. Method: immunoSEQ multiplex PCR; TCRdb's copy keeps in-frame clones and lacks some. The sample records some 140,000 clones, around 85% being singletons. The CDR3 spans 13 residues. The V and J ends lost 8 bases and 3 bases respectively, with 14 bases between them. The germline V gene encodes CDR1 SNHLY and CDR2 FYNNEI. The data were obtained in a study of cytomegalovirus exposure and HLA in healthy donors. The chain has TRBV2 and TRBJ2-7, with D hard to call. The source is a woman aged 45-65 years in good health and CMV-seropositive. Sequencing used PBMCs. CDR3: CASHELRNYEQYF. The CDR3 bases are TGTGCCAGCCATGAGTTAAGAAACTACGAGCAGTACTTC.